Following are 27 T cell receptor beta chains from one sample sequenced in a study of sequential checkpoint blockade in melanoma. Treatment meaning: randomized to nivolumab then ipilimumab (arm A) or the reverse (arm B). TCRdb's table, derived via immunoSEQ multiplex PCR, lists solely in-frame clones and lacks some. Of roughly 12,000 clones listed, 61% are singletons. The sample here was CD8+ T cells sorted from blood (inferred from file names), taken from a patient given nivolumab and ipilimumab in sequence. The receptors derive from a human donor with melanoma.

This chain links TRBV5-4 with TRBJ2-1, with 10 bases fitting TRBD1. Germline loops: CDR1 SGHNT, CDR2 YYREEE (reference sequence). The junction had 2 bases not matched to a gene; V was cut back by 0 bases and J by 5 bases. The CDR3 totals 15 residues. The CDR3: CASSLEGTGDNEQFF. CDR3 nucleotides: TGTGCCAGCAGCTTGGAGGGGACAGGGGACAATGAGCAGTTCTTC.

The sample holds a few counts of this clone. V gene TRBV9 combines with J gene TRBJ1-3; D remains unclear. The V end was cut by 4 bases, the J end by 2 bases, with 13 bases between. This CDR3 has 15 residues. Germline CDR1 SGDLS, CDR2 YYNGEE. The CDR3 reads CASSPTVGAGNTIYF. In nucleotides, the CDR3 is TGTGCCAGCAGCCCAACAGTGGGAGCTGGAAACACCATATATTTT.

J is TRBJ2-7 and V is TRBV12-2; the D segment call TRBD1 is taken from the table without a DNA check. TRBV12-2 is a recognized pseudogene. The CDR3 contains 16 residues. This chain's CDR3 is CASRLVSVRGLNEQYF. CDR3 DNA sequence: TGTGCAAGTCGCTTAGTCTCGGTCAGGGGGCTCAACGAGCAGTACTTC.

V usage is TRBV11-2 and J usage is TRBJ2-5; TRBD1 agrees at 8 bases. Germline assignment: CDR1 SGHAT and CDR2 FQNNGV. Trimming cost V 1 base and J 13 bases; bases outside gene matches: 11. The CDR3 extends over 14 amino acids. The CDR3: CASSLVPGQGSGYF. The CDR3 bases are TGTGCCAGCAGCTTAGTCCCCGGACAGGGTTCGGGGTACTTC.

The chain joins TRBV7-9 to TRBJ2-1; TRBD2 matches 13 bases. With V trimmed by 5 bases and J by 8 bases, 6 bases remained unmatched. The CDR3 consists of 15 residues. The germline CDR1 and CDR2 sequences are SEHNR and FQNEAQ (reference sequence). The CDR3 loop is CASSRTSGGLDEQFF. CDR3 bases: TGTGCCAGCAGCCGGACTAGCGGGGGCCTGGATGAGCAGTTCTTC.

V and J are TRBV9 and TRBJ2-3, with 10 bases identical to TRBD1. The trim removed 4 bases at V and 4 bases at J, leaving 6 bases unmatched. CDR1 and CDR2 from the germline V gene are SGDLS and YYNGEE. This CDR3 region has 15 residues. CDR3 in DNA: TGTGCCAGCAGCCACTTCGGGACAGGGGCAGATACGCAGTATTTT. It codes for CASSHFGTGADTQYF. The whole variable domain, remainder taken from reference TRBV9 and TRBJ2-3, is DSGVTQTPKHLITATGQRVTLRCSPRSGDLSVYWYQQSLDQGLQFLIQYYNGEERAKGNILERFSAQQFPDLHSELNLSSLELGDSALYFCASSHFGTGADTQYFGPGTRLTVL.

V usage is TRBV5-6 and J usage is TRBJ2-5; 9 bases fit TRBD2. With 4 bases clipped from V and 8 bases from J, the junction kept 15 bases outside the gene matches. Per germline, CDR1 SGHDT and CDR2 YYEEEE. The CDR3 length is 16 residues. As DNA, the CDR3 is TGTGCCAGCAGCCCCGATAGCGGGAGCCCTCCCCGTACCCAGTACTTC. Its translation is CASSPDSGSPPRTQYF.

The genes are TRBV30 and TRBJ2-7; 8 bases fit TRBD1. The CDR3 runs 13 residues. Germline V gene lookup returns CDR1 GTSNPN and CDR2 SVGIG (reference sequence). Germline trimming cut 1 base from V and 6 bases from J; bases unmatched to any gene: 5. The CDR3, as DNA: TGTGCCTGGAGTGGCCCAGGGGGCGGCGAGCAGTACTTC. The encoded protein is CAWSGPGGGEQYF. The full variable domain, in which reference TRBV30 and TRBJ2-7 provide the parts outside the CDR3, is SQTIHQWPATLVQPVGSPLSLECTVEGTSNPNLYWYRQAAGRGLQLLFYSVGIGQISSEVPQNLSASRPQDRQFILSSKKLLLSDSGFYLCAWSGPGGGEQYFGPGTRLTVT.

The J gene is TRBJ2-1, the V gene TRBV4-1; 8 nucleotides match TRBD2. The germline CDR1 and CDR2 sequences are MGHRA and YSYEKL. V lost 3 bases and J lost 7; bases outside the gene matches: 8. The CDR3 totals 15 residues. The CDR3 bases are TGCGCCAGCAGCCATGGGACTAGGGAAAGAAATGAGCAGTTCTTC. Encoded protein: CASSHGTRERNEQFF.

This chain connects TRBV7-9 to TRBJ2-1, with D possibly TRBD2 on 6 matching bases. Germline lookup yields CDR1 SEHNR and CDR2 FQNEAQ (reference sequence). The V end lost 1 base, the J end lost 8 bases, and 6 bases lay between the germline ends. The CDR3 is 12 residues long. CDR3 loop: CASSLGLDEQFF. The CDR3 DNA follows: TGTGCCAGCAGCTTAGGACTAGATGAGCAGTTCTTC. Full variable domain (remainder filled in from reference TRBV7-9 and TRBJ2-1): DTGVSQNPRHKITKRGQNVTFRCDPISEHNRLYWYRQTLGQGPEFLTYFQNEAQLEKSRLLSDRFSAERPKGSFSTLEIQRTEQGDSAMYLCASSLGLDEQFFGPGTRLTVL.

This clone was seen a handful of times. The chain recombines TRBV11-2 with TRBJ2-1; 11 positions match TRBD2. This CDR3 region has 17 residues. Germline CDR1 is SGHAT and CDR2 is FQNNGV. With 2 bases clipped from V and 6 bases from J, the junction kept 9 bases outside the gene matches. The CDR3: CASSLIFGLAGGNEQFF. The CDR3 DNA is TGTGCCAGCAGCTTAATCTTCGGGCTAGCGGGAGGCAATGAGCAGTTCTTC.

In this sample, this clone turned up a few times. CDR3 loop: CASSPRDNQPQHF. Here the CDR3 DNA reads TGTGCCAGCAGTCCCCGCGACAATCAGCCCCAGCATTTT. The gene calls are TRBV27 and TRBJ1-5; D gene uncertain. V was pared by 5 bases and J by 3 bases, with 8 bases between. Germline assignment: CDR1 MNHEY and CDR2 SMNVEV (reference sequence). This CDR3 region has 13 residues.

The table lists this clone with a count of one. J is TRBJ1-1 and V is TRBV5-4; unclear D gene. The CDR3 extends over 14 amino acids. From germline, CDR1 is SGHNT and CDR2 YYREEE (reference sequence). V shed 4 bases and J shed 3 bases, with 13 bases lying between them. DNA for the CDR3: TGTGCCAGCAGCCTCCGGAGGGAGGACACTGAAGCTTTCTTT. It codes for CASSLRREDTEAFF.

The chain joins TRBV2 to TRBJ2-7; tentatively, D is TRBD1 (6 bases). Per the germline V gene, CDR1 is SNHLY and CDR2 is FYNNEI. The CDR3 contains 13 residues. With 6 bases removed from V and 3 bases from J, the gap between germline ends came to 12 bases. CDR3 protein: CASSPRDNYEQYF. For the CDR3, the DNA is TGTGCCAGCAGCCCCAGGGACAACTACGAGCAGTACTTC.

This chain connects TRBV4-2 to TRBJ2-3; 9 bases align to TRBD2. V was pared by 4 bases and J by 3 bases, with 2 bases of the junction left unmatched. Germline CDR1 LGHNA, CDR2 YNFKEQ. This CDR3 spans 14 amino acids. The CDR3 reads CASSPGLATDTQYF. CDR3 in DNA: TGTGCCAGCAGCCCGGGACTAGCAACAGATACGCAGTATTTT.

The DNA of the CDR3 is TGTGCCAGCTGGGCGGAGGGGAGCACTGAAGCTTTCTTT. This gives the protein CASWAEGSTEAFF. The rearrangement links TRBV2 to TRBJ1-1; D may be TRBD1 (5 bases). Germline loops: CDR1 SNHLY, CDR2 FYNNEI. This CDR3 spans 13 amino acids. V was cut by 8 bases and J by 4 bases, with 14 bases left in between.

The J gene is TRBJ2-2, the V gene TRBV2, with TRBD2 matching over 15 bases. Germline V gene lookup returns CDR1 SNHLY and CDR2 FYNNEI. This CDR3 comprises 15 residues. The V gene end was trimmed by 5 bases and the J gene end by 6 bases; junction bases not matched to a gene: 1. CDR3 DNA: TGTGCCAGCAGTTGGACTAGCGGGAGGGCCGGGGAGCTGTTTTTT. Translation gives CASSWTSGRAGELFF. The entire variable domain, with the rest obtained from reference TRBV2 and TRBJ2-2, is as follows: EPEVTQTPSHQVTQMGQEVILRCVPISNHLYFYWYRQILGQKVEFLVSFYNNEISEKSEIFDDQFSVERPDGSNFTLKIRSTKLEDSAMYFCASSWTSGRAGELFFGEGSRLTVL.

This chain uses TRBV4-2 with TRBJ2-1; possible D gene TRBD2, 6 bases. V gave up 1 base and J gave up 6 bases, with 13 bases separating them. The CDR3 consists of 15 residues. Germline CDR1 is LGHNA and CDR2 is YNFKEQ. The CDR3 region has the DNA TGTGCCAGCAGCCAAGTAACGGGGGTTATCAATGAGCAGTTCTTC. This translates into CASSQVTGVINEQFF.

In its sample, this clone was seen a few times. The chain joins TRBV10-1 to TRBJ2-7; D remains unclear. CDR1 is WNHNN and CDR2 is SYGVQD in the germline V gene (reference sequence). This CDR3 has 14 amino acids. V lost 0 bases, J lost 0 bases, and 6 bases lay in between. The CDR3 nucleotides read TGCGCCAGCAGTGAGTCGACAAACTCCTACGAGCAGTACTTC. Residues: CASSESTNSYEQYF.

The chain combines TRBV7-9 with TRBJ2-7; D is possibly TRBD2 (6 bases). Trimming took off 3 bases at V and 2 bases at J, with 11 bases between the two ends. Germline CDR1 and CDR2: SEHNR and FQNEAQ (reference sequence). This CDR3 contains 14 residues. This CDR3 is CASSFTGVAYEQYF. Here the CDR3 DNA reads TGTGCCAGCAGCTTCACGGGGGTAGCCTACGAGCAGTACTTC.

In its sample, this clone was seen once. The chain couples TRBV28 to TRBJ2-7; 7 bases are shared with TRBD1. Trimming at V came to 2 bases and at J to 5 bases, leaving 3 bases not matched to a gene. This CDR3 is built from 13 residues. Germline values: CDR1 MDHEN, CDR2 SYDVKM. As DNA, the CDR3 is TGTGCCAGCAGTTTAGGGACAGACGACGAGCAGTACTTC. It specifies CASSLGTDDEQYF.

V usage is TRBV28 and J usage is TRBJ2-7; 8 nucleotides agree with TRBD1. V lost 3 bases, J lost 7 bases, and 2 bases stayed unmatched. In germline, CDR1 is MDHEN, CDR2 SYDVKM. The CDR3 extends over 12 amino acids. Here the CDR3 reads CASSFDRGEQYF. Written as DNA, the CDR3 is TGTGCCAGCAGTTTCGACAGGGGTGAGCAGTACTTC.

The rearrangement uses TRBV18 and TRBJ1-1; 7 bases line up with TRBD1. This CDR3 is built from 15 residues. Germline CDR1 is KGHSH and CDR2 is LQKENI. The J segment lost 0 bases and the V segment lost 3 bases, leaving 4 bases of the junction unmatched. This CDR3 is CASSPSTGLNTEAFF. DNA of the CDR3: TGTGCCAGCTCACCCTCGACAGGGTTGAACACTGAAGCTTTCTTT. Looking up the rest from reference TRBV18 and TRBJ1-1 gives the full variable domain: NAGVMQNPRHLVRRRGQEARLRCSPMKGHSHVYWYRQLPEEGLKFMVYLQKENIIDESGMPKERFSAEFPKEGPSILRIQQVVRGDSAAYFCASSPSTGLNTEAFFGQGTRLTVV.

Written as DNA, the CDR3 is TGTGCCAGCAGCTTGGGACTCCCGAGCTCCTACAATGAGCAGTTCTTC. Its protein is CASSLGLPSSYNEQFF. V is TRBV7-6 and J is TRBJ2-1; possibly TRBD2 for D (6 bases). The CDR3 extends over 16 amino acids. The V gene lost 3 bases and the J gene lost 0 bases, with 12 bases spanning the gap. CDR1 is SGHVS, CDR2 FNYEAQ, per germline. The complete variable domain, with remaining parts taken from reference TRBV7-6 and TRBJ2-1, reads GAGVSQSPRYKVTKRGQDVALRCDPISGHVSLYWYRQALGQGPEFLTYFNYEAQQDKSGLPNDRFSAERPEGSISTLTIQRTEQRDSAMYRCASSLGLPSSYNEQFFGPGTRLTVL.

This clone was seen a handful of times. The chain couples TRBV28 to TRBJ2-5; the match to TRBD1 covers 10 bases. Losses at the gene ends were 5 bases for V and 5 bases for J; bases not matched to a gene: 11. This CDR3 spans 16 amino acids. CDR1 and CDR2 (germline): MDHEN, SYDVKM. Written as DNA, the CDR3 is TGTGCCAGCAGTACACCGGGACAGGGGTTCGGGGAGACCCAGTACTTC. Amino acid sequence: CASSTPGQGFGETQYF.

In its sample, this clone was seen a few times. The J gene is TRBJ2-1, the V gene TRBV13; D ambiguous. The CDR3 has 12 residues. Germline lookup yields CDR1 PRHDT and CDR2 FYEKMQ (reference sequence). V was cut by 7 bases and J by 11 bases, with 15 bases left in between. As DNA, the CDR3 is TGTGCCAGCATGTTTAGTCTAGGCAAGCAGTTCTTC. Its protein product is CASMFSLGKQFF. Looking up the rest from reference TRBV13 and TRBJ2-1 gives the full variable domain: AAGVIQSPRHLIKEKRETATLKCYPIPRHDTVYWYQQGPGQDPQFLISFYEKMQSDKGSIPDRFSAQQFSDYHSELNMSSLELGDSALYFCASMFSLGKQFFGPGTRLTVL.

The V call is TRBV5-6, the J call TRBJ2-1, with 12 bases matching TRBD1. J lost 5 bases, V lost 4 bases, and 16 bases had no gene match. This CDR3 is 19 amino acids long. Germline-derived CDR1 and CDR2 are SGHDT and YYEEEE. The chain's CDR3 is CASSKTGQGASLFDNEQFF. The CDR3 nucleotides are TGTGCCAGCAGCAAAACGGGACAGGGGGCGTCTTTGTTCGACAATGAGCAGTTCTTC.